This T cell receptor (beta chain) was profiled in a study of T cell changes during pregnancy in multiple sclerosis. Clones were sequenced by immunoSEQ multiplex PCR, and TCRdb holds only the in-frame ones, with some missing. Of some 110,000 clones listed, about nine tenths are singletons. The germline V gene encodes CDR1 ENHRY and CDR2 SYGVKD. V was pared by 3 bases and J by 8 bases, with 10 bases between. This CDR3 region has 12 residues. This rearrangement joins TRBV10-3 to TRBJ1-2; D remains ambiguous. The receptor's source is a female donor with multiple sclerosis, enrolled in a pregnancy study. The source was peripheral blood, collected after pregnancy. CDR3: CAISEAGWGYTF. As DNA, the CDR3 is TGTGCCATCAGTGAAGCGGGATGGGGCTACACCTTC.